Listed below are T cell receptor beta chains from one sample, sequenced in a study of T cell responses to AZD1222 COVID-19 vaccine. The method was immunoSEQ multiplex PCR; TCRdb's version includes in-frame clones alone and lacks a portion of them. The sample holds about 100,000 clones, around 92% seen once. The source was peripheral blood, collected 28 days after the second AZD1222 dose. Source of these receptors: an adult who received the AZD1222 COVID-19 vaccine. The CDR3 runs from the conserved cysteine through the conserved F or W. The D gene is left open where the match is weak. Size is omitted from some rows. Given values are once, few, many or a class for expanded clones.

V: TRBV13
J: TRBJ1-6
size: -
D: -
CDR3: CASSLEGGNSPLHF
DNA: TGTGCCAGCAGCTTAGAGGGAGGGAATTCACCCCTCCACTTT

V: TRBV3-1/TRBV3-2
J: TRBJ2-1
size: once
D: TRBD1
CDR3: CASSRHAQGDRAYNEQFF
DNA: TGTGCCAGCAGCCGCCACGCCCAGGGGGACAGGGCCTACAATGAGCAGTTCTTC

V: TRBV19
J: TRBJ2-3
size: -
D: -
CDR3: CASSPRGWGTDTQYF
DNA: TGTGCCAGTAGTCCCCGAGGCTGGGGCACAGATACGCAGTATTTT

V: TRBV5-8
J: TRBJ2-2
size: -
D: -
CDR3: CASGGGNTGELFF
DNA: TGTGCCTCCGGTGGCGGAAACACCGGGGAGCTGTTTTTT

V: TRBV19
J: TRBJ1-4
size: -
D: -
CDR3: CASSGNRDEKLFF
DNA: TGTGCCAGTAGTGGAAACAGGGATGAAAAACTGTTTTTT

V: TRBV6-5
J: TRBJ1-1
size: -
D: TRBD1
CDR3: CASSSVPQGRAEAFF
DNA: TGTGCCAGCAGTTCCGTGCCACAGGGGAGGGCTGAAGCTTTCTTT

V: TRBV18
J: TRBJ1-1
size: -
D: TRBD1
CDR3: CASSVTGTGDMNTEAFF
DNA: TGTGCCAGCTCTGTCACCGGGACAGGGGACATGAACACTGAAGCTTTCTTT

V: TRBV6-1
J: TRBJ2-7
size: -
D: TRBD2
CDR3: CASSDRTSGRSEQYF
DNA: TGTGCCAGCAGTGATAGGACTAGCGGGAGGTCCGAGCAGTACTTC

V: TRBV4-2
J: TRBJ1-2
size: -
D: -
CDR3: CASSQEGVGGYTF
DNA: TGTGCCAGCAGCCAAGAGGGAGTGGGTGGCTACACCTTC

V: TRBV29-1
J: TRBJ2-1
size: once
D: TRBD2
CDR3: CSVEGLANEQFF
DNA: TGCAGCGTTGAAGGACTAGCCAATGAGCAGTTCTTC

V: TRBV2
J: TRBJ1-6
size: -
D: -
CDR3: CASSLGDLNSPLHF
DNA: TGTGCCAGCAGTTTAGGGGACCTCAATTCACCCCTCCACTTT

V: TRBV6-5
J: TRBJ1-2
size: -
D: -
CDR3: CATTGTVYYGYTF
DNA: TGTGCCACTACCGGGACCGTCTACTATGGCTACACCTTC

V: TRBV29-1
J: TRBJ2-7
size: -
D: -
CDR3: CSGVDSYEQYF
DNA: TGCAGCGGGGTCGACTCCTACGAGCAGTACTTC

V: TRBV28
J: TRBJ1-1
size: -
D: -
CDR3: CASSGSGGGTEAFF
DNA: TGTGCCAGCAGTGGGTCCGGGGGAGGGACTGAAGCTTTCTTT

V: TRBV20-1
J: TRBJ1-2
size: -
D: TRBD1
CDR3: CSASRDRDGYTF
DNA: TGCAGTGCAAGTAGGGACAGAGATGGCTACACCTTC

V: TRBV7-8
J: TRBJ2-1
size: -
D: -
CDR3: CASSLQPAYNEQFF
DNA: TGTGCCAGCAGCCTCCAACCAGCCTACAATGAGCAGTTCTTC

V: TRBV27
J: TRBJ2-5
size: -
D: TRBD1
CDR3: CASRYGTGGPETQYF
DNA: TGTGCCAGCAGATACGGGACAGGGGGCCCGGAGACCCAGTACTTC

V: TRBV6-1
J: TRBJ2-2
size: -
D: -
CDR3: CASSETRSGELFF
DNA: TGTGCCAGCAGTGAGACTAGATCCGGGGAGCTGTTTTTT

V: TRBV2
J: TRBJ2-2
size: -
D: TRBD1
CDR3: CASWGQRQDSTGELFF
DNA: TGTGCCAGTTGGGGACAGCGCCAAGACTCCACCGGGGAGCTGTTTTTT

V: TRBV19
J: TRBJ1-2
size: once
D: -
CDR3: CASSPPAPPYGYTF
DNA: TGTGCCAGTAGTCCCCCCGCTCCTCCCTATGGCTACACCTTC

V: TRBV30
J: TRBJ2-7
size: -
D: -
CDR3: CAWRGLSYEQYF
DNA: TGTGCCTGGAGAGGGCTGTCCTACGAGCAGTACTTC

V: TRBV18
J: TRBJ2-7
size: -
D: TRBD1
CDR3: CASSPRDRVYEQYF
DNA: TGTGCCAGCTCACCTCGGGACAGGGTGTACGAGCAGTACTTC

V: TRBV14
J: TRBJ2-2
size: -
D: -
CDR3: CASSQISYGELFF
DNA: TGTGCCAGCAGCCAAATTTCGTACGGGGAGCTGTTTTTT

V: TRBV21-1
J: TRBJ1-2
size: -
D: -
CDR3: CASSKPAENYGYTF
DNA: TGTGCCAGCAGCAAGCCCGCAGAGAACTATGGCTACACCTTC

V: TRBV7-2
J: TRBJ2-7
size: -
D: -
CDR3: CASSPGSYEQYF
DNA: TGTGCCAGCAGCCCTGGGAGCTACGAGCAGTACTTC

V: TRBV6-1
J: TRBJ1-4
size: -
D: -
CDR3: CASSETPGANEKLFF
DNA: TGTGCCAGCAGTGAAACCCCCGGGGCTAATGAAAAACTGTTTTTT

V: TRBV6-5
J: TRBJ1-5
size: -
D: TRBD1
CDR3: CASRRTGGNQPQHF
DNA: TGTGCCAGCAGAAGGACAGGGGGGAATCAGCCCCAGCATTTT

V: TRBV5-1
J: TRBJ1-6
size: -
D: -
CDR3: CASRVDRSSYNSPLHF
DNA: TGCGCCAGCAGGGTAGACAGAAGCTCCTATAATTCACCCCTCCACTTT

V: TRBV5-8
J: TRBJ1-2
size: -
D: -
CDR3: CASSRRTEGNYGYTF
DNA: TGTGCCAGCAGCAGACGGACAGAAGGCAACTATGGCTACACCTTC

V: TRBV10-3
J: TRBJ1-2
size: -
D: -
CDR3: CAIGAGPNYGYTF
DNA: TGTGCCATCGGGGCAGGCCCTAACTATGGCTACACCTTC

V: TRBV19
J: TRBJ1-5
size: few
D: -
CDR3: CASSKMLNSNQPQHF
DNA: TGTGCCAGTAGTAAAATGCTAAATAGCAATCAGCCCCAGCATTTT

V: TRBV6-2/TRBV6-3
J: TRBJ1-5
size: -
D: -
CDR3: CASSNGGGELNQPQHF
DNA: TGTGCCAGCAGCAACGGTGGGGGAGAATTAAATCAGCCCCAGCATTTT

V: TRBV5-1
J: TRBJ1-1
size: -
D: TRBD1
CDR3: CASHRGTGMSNTEAFF
DNA: TGCGCCAGCCACCGGGGGACAGGCATGTCGAACACTGAAGCTTTCTTT